The 4 T cell receptor beta chains reported below all come from one sample, sequenced in a study of OX40 agonist ivuxolimab in advanced cancers. Some clones are missing from TCRdb's copy, which holds only in-frame ones; the method was immunoSEQ multiplex PCR. The sample consists of about 19,000 clones, 65% to 70% of them appearing once. The sequences come from CD4+ or CD8+ T cells sorted from blood, collected in a trial of the OX40 agonist ivuxolimab. The receptors shown here come from an adult with an advanced solid tumor such as melanoma, head and neck, liver or kidney cancer.

The chain links TRBV28 to TRBJ2-2; D is uncertain. CDR3 size: 12 residues. The ends were cut back, 6 bases at V and 4 bases at J, with 6 bases in the middle. Looked up from germline, CDR1 is MDHEN and CDR2 is SYDVKM. The CDR3 here is CASSLPTGELFF. Written as DNA, the CDR3 is TGTGCCAGCAGCCTCCCCACCGGGGAGCTGTTTTTT.

The V call is TRBV4-3, the J call TRBJ2-5, with 10 bases matching TRBD1. In germline, CDR1 is LGHNA, CDR2 YSLEER. The CDR3 has 15 residues. V lost 1 base to trimming and J lost 5 bases; unmatched junction nucleotides: 4. The CDR3 sequence: CASSQATGGAETQYF. CDR3 DNA sequence: TGCGCCAGCAGCCAAGCGACAGGGGGCGCCGAGACCCAGTACTTC.

The chain links TRBV19 to TRBJ2-5, with D perhaps matching TRBD1 (6 bases). The germline CDR1 and CDR2 sequences are LNHDA and SQIVND (reference sequence). V dropped 1 base and J dropped 6 bases, with 12 bases sitting between them. The CDR3 length is 14 residues. CDR3 DNA: TGTGCCAGTAGTATAGGTTCGACAGGTCAGACCCAGTACTTC. Its protein is CASSIGSTGQTQYF.

This clone appeared a single time. This sequence joins TRBV5-4 and TRBJ2-3, with D uncertain. The CDR3 extends over 14 amino acids. Trimming stripped 4 bases from V and 1 base from J, with 10 bases between. CDR1 is SGHNT and CDR2 is YYREEE in the germline V gene (reference sequence). DNA for the CDR3: TGTGCCAGCAGCACCTCGACTGGCACAGATACGCAGTATTTT. Translated, it gives CASSTSTGTDTQYF.